This entry is about one T cell receptor beta chain. Antigen: not known. The data originate from a study of shared clonotypes between healthy human individuals. Study conclusions and caveats: Larger estimated richness was generally recorded for naive subsets relative to memory subsets. Limited genetic and exposure-history diversity came from having few donors.

This CDR3 spans 15 amino acids. Germline V lookup: CDR1 SGHRS, CDR2 YFSETQ. Trimming took off 1 base at V and 1 base at J, with 11 bases between the two ends. Sequenced by immunoSEQ multiplex PCR; TCRdb stores in-frame clones only, minus some. In the table there are approximately 2.5 million clones, 90% to 95% of which are singletons. This clonotype was sampled from a young man in good health. Sequenced material: naive CD4+ T cells sorted from blood. Documented subset: CD45RA+ positively selected. The rearrangement joins TRBV5-1 to TRBJ1-1; D unclear. CDR3 coding DNA: TGCGCCAGCAGCTTGTCTCCGGGATCGAACACTGAAGCTTTCTTT. This gives the protein CASSLSPGSNTEAFF. The whole variable domain, filled in from reference TRBV5-1 and TRBJ1-1, reads KAGVTQTPRYLIKTRGQQVTLSCSPISGHRSVSWYQQTPGQGLQFLFEYFSETQRNKGNFPGRFSGRQFSNSRSEMNVSTLELGDSALYLCASSLSPGSNTEAFFGQGTRLTVV.